The 30 T cell receptor beta chains reported below all come from one sample, sequenced in a study of blood T cell repertoires in COVID-19. Generated by immunoSEQ multiplex PCR, the TCRdb table keeps only in-frame clones and is missing some. This sample has about 200,000 clones, with around 80% found just once. The sequencing input was peripheral blood. Receptors were obtained from a human donor in a cohort sampled during active COVID-19.

The chain combines TRBV7-2 with TRBJ2-4; D not resolved. Trimming shortened V by 5 bases and J by 1 base, and 6 bases separated the two germline ends. The CDR3 is made up of 13 amino acids. CDR1 and CDR2 (germline): SGHTA, FQGNSA. CDR3 region: CASSLPAKNIQYF. CDR3 nucleotide sequence: TGTGCCAGCAGCCTACCGGCCAAAAACATTCAGTACTTC.

This clone has more than one count but fewer than ten. The gene calls are TRBV5-4 and TRBJ2-7; 12 positions match TRBD2. The CDR3 consists of 15 residues. J gave up 4 bases and V 3 bases, and 5 bases lay outside the gene matches. CDR1 is SGHNT, CDR2 YYREEE, per germline (reference sequence). CDR3 DNA: TGTGCCAGCAGCTCTCGACTAGCGGGAGCATACGAGCAGTACTTC. Protein: CASSSRLAGAYEQYF.

The gene calls are TRBV19 and TRBJ2-3; 9 nucleotides align to TRBD1. The CDR3 length is 14 residues. Trimming at V came to 4 bases and at J to 2 bases, leaving 1 base not matched to a gene. Germline CDR1 LNHDA, CDR2 SQIVND (reference sequence). The CDR3 loop is CASSRQGVTDTQYF. In DNA form, the CDR3 reads TGTGCCAGTAGTAGACAGGGGGTCACAGATACGCAGTATTTT.

This clone was seen once. J is TRBJ2-1 and V is TRBV6-1; 8 bases are a match to TRBD2. CDR1 and CDR2 from the germline V gene are MNHNS and SASEGT. CDR3 length: 19 amino acids. After removal of 1 base from V and 4 bases from J, the junction contained 15 bases not matched to a gene. CDR3 in DNA: TGTGCCAGCAGTGAAGGGATTAGCGGGACGTTAAAGAAATACAATGAGCAGTTCTTC. It encodes CASSEGISGTLKKYNEQFF.

The gene calls are TRBV7-3 and TRBJ2-7; TRBD2 is a possible D gene (5 bases). The germline V and J ends were trimmed by 5 bases and 3 bases, with 11 bases remaining between them. CDR1 SGHTA and CDR2 FQGTGA come from the germline V gene. The CDR3 runs to 13 residues. The CDR3 bases are TGTGCCAGCAGCCCGGACGGACTCTACGAGCAGTACTTC. It yields the protein CASSPDGLYEQYF.

The chain uses TRBV13 and TRBJ2-7; D unclear. Germline CDR1 is PRHDT and CDR2 is FYEKMQ (reference sequence). CDR3 size: 13 residues. The germline V and J ends were trimmed by 5 bases and 2 bases, with 10 bases remaining between them. The CDR3 nucleotides are TGTGCCAGCAGCCCCTTGGCCCCCTACGAGCAGTACTTC. Translation: CASSPLAPYEQYF.

This clone was observed a handful of times. The chain joins TRBV6-5 to TRBJ2-7, with 7 bases matching TRBD1. The CDR3 runs 14 residues. Germline V gene sequence: CDR1 MNHEY, CDR2 SVGAGI. With 2 bases clipped from V and 4 bases from J, the junction kept 5 bases outside the gene matches. The CDR3 reads CASSYLTGWYEQYF. For the CDR3, the DNA is TGTGCCAGCAGTTACCTGACAGGGTGGTACGAGCAGTACTTC.

The chain couples TRBV5-1 to TRBJ1-4; no firm D call. CDR1 and CDR2 (germline): SGHRS, YFSETQ. The CDR3 runs 14 residues. The V and J ends lost 2 bases and 0 bases respectively, with 5 bases between them. CDR3 residues: CASSFGTTNEKLFF. The CDR3 DNA reads TGCGCCAGCAGCTTCGGGACAACTAATGAAAAACTGTTTTTT.

This clone has a single count. The V call is TRBV7-9, the J call TRBJ2-7; TRBD2 matches at 14 bases. The CDR3 contains 19 residues. Germline V gives CDR1 SEHNR, CDR2 FQNEAQ (reference sequence). V shed 5 bases and J 3 bases; nucleotides not matched to a gene: 15. The CDR3 sequence is CASSGGGTSGSWGLYEQYF. The CDR3 region has the DNA TGTGCCAGCAGCGGGGGGGGGACTAGCGGGAGCTGGGGACTCTACGAGCAGTACTTC.

This clone was observed a few times. This chain uses TRBV21-1 with TRBJ1-2; TRBD1 is the table's D call and was not checked against the DNA. TRBV21-1 is annotated as a pseudogene. The CDR3 has 16 residues. In DNA, the CDR3 is TGTGCCAGCAGCACAAGTCTTGGGCCGCAGAGCTATGGCTACACCTTC. Encoded protein: CASSTSLGPQSYGYTF.

The chain uses TRBV30 and TRBJ2-4, with 8 bases aligning to TRBD2. The CDR3 runs to 14 residues. With V trimmed by 0 bases and J by 8 bases, 6 bases remained unmatched. Germline V gene lookup returns CDR1 GTSNPN and CDR2 SVGIG (reference sequence). This CDR3 is CAWSVTGGVDIQYF. Here the CDR3 DNA reads TGTGCCTGGAGTGTGACGGGAGGGGTAGACATTCAGTACTTC.

This clone came up many times. J is TRBJ2-7 and V is TRBV4-2; 8 bases match TRBD2. This CDR3 has 11 amino acids. The germline gives CDR1 LGHNA, CDR2 YNFKEQ. CDR3 sequence: CASGTSYEQYF. For the CDR3, the DNA is TGTGCATCGGGGACTAGCTACGAGCAGTACTTC.

This clone appeared a few times. One junction end does not reproduce the germline sequence, and a read error may be involved. The CDR3 DNA reads as TGTGCCAGCAGCCCGTTTATCGCAGGGATGCACTTC. This encodes CASSPFIAGMHF. The chain couples TRBV13 to TRBJ2-7; possibly TRBD1 for D (5 bases). Germline CDR1 reads PRHDT; CDR2 reads FYEKMQ (reference sequence). The CDR3 sequence is 12 residues long.

This chain links TRBV4-1 with TRBJ2-3; 9 bases map to TRBD2. The CDR3 spans 19 residues. V lost 3 bases to trimming and J lost 0 bases; unmatched junction nucleotides: 13. In germline, CDR1 is MGHRA, CDR2 YSYEKL. In nucleotides, the CDR3 is TGCGCCAGCAGCCAGGGAGGACTAGCGATAACTACTAGCACAGATACGCAGTATTTT. Its translation is CASSQGGLAITTSTDTQYF.

This sequence joins TRBV29-1 and TRBJ2-1; 9 nucleotides match TRBD2. J gave up 9 bases and V 6 bases, and 3 bases lay outside the gene matches. The germline gives CDR1 SQVTM, CDR2 ANQGSEA. The CDR3 is made up of 11 amino acids. This CDR3 reads CSVTSGGEQFF. The CDR3 coding sequence is TGCAGCGTGACTAGCGGCGGTGAGCAGTTCTTC.

The chain recombines TRBV6-5 with TRBJ1-6; D is unclear. The CDR3 totals 16 residues. V gave up 3 bases and J gave up 0 bases, with 9 bases separating them. CDR1 MNHEY and CDR2 SVGAGI come from the germline V gene. CDR3 sequence: CASSYRRRSYNSPLHF. In nucleotides, the CDR3 is TGTGCCAGCAGTTATCGGCGGCGCTCCTATAATTCACCCCTCCACTTT.

The V and J genes are TRBV18 and TRBJ2-7, with D maybe TRBD2 (6 bases). CDR1 and CDR2 from the germline V gene are KGHSH and LQKENI. This CDR3 is built from 14 residues. With 3 bases removed from V and 5 bases from J, the gap between germline ends came to 14 bases. CDR3 protein: CASSPLGGEDEQYF. The CDR3 DNA reads as TGTGCCAGCTCACCTCTGGGGGGAGAAGACGAGCAGTACTTC.

DNA of the CDR3: TGTGCCAGCAGCTCAGATACTAGCGCAGATACGCAGTATTTT. Translation gives CASSSDTSADTQYF. The rearrangement uses TRBV11-2 and TRBJ2-3, with 7 bases that match TRBD2. Trimming took 4 bases from V and 4 from J; bases not matched to a gene: 5. CDR1 is SGHAT, CDR2 FQNNGV, per germline. The CDR3 sequence is 14 residues long. Variable domain in full (rest from reference TRBV11-2 and TRBJ2-3): EAGVAQSPRYKIIEKRQSVAFWCNPISGHATLYWYQQILGQGPKLLIQFQNNGVVDDSQLPKDRFSAERLKGVDSTLKIQPAKLEDSAVYLCASSSDTSADTQYFGPGTRLTVL.

V and J are TRBV5-5 and TRBJ2-7, with TRBD2 identical over 8 bases. Germline V CDR1 and CDR2: SGHKS, YYEKEE (reference sequence). The ends lost 0 bases at V and 6 bases at J; junction bases unmatched: 8. The CDR3 loop spans 15 amino acids. As DNA, the CDR3 is TGTGCCAGCAGCTTGGTTGGGCGGGAGGAAGCCGAGCAGTACTTC. It translates to CASSLVGREEAEQYF.

The chain employs TRBV2 and TRBJ1-4; D possibly corresponds to TRBD1 (5 bases). Germline CDR1 is SNHLY and CDR2 is FYNNEI. The CDR3 length is 15 residues. Trimming pared 2 bases from V and 8 bases from J, leaving 15 bases between. The CDR3 DNA reads TGTGCCAGCAGTGAATCCCCCAGGGTGGACGAAAAACTGTTTTTT. It is translated as CASSESPRVDEKLFF.

The chain combines TRBV3-1 (or the pseudogene TRBV3-2) with TRBJ2-1; TRBD2 agrees at 7 bases. V shed 0 bases, J shed 0 bases, and the junction held 11 bases outside the gene matches. This CDR3 has 19 residues. Germline CDR1 LGHDT, CDR2 YNNKEL (reference sequence). CDR3 loop: CASSQEGVGRANSYNEQFF. The CDR3 DNA reads TGTGCCAGCAGCCAAGAAGGCGTGGGGAGGGCTAACTCCTACAATGAGCAGTTCTTC.

CDR3: CASSLETSGSYEQYF. The CDR3 coding sequence is TGCGCCAGCAGCTTGGAAACTAGCGGATCCTACGAGCAGTACTTC. The chain has TRBV5-1 and TRBJ2-7; 8 nucleotides agree with TRBD2. V shed 0 bases, J shed 1 base, and the junction held 3 bases outside the gene matches. Germline V gene sequence: CDR1 SGHRS, CDR2 YFSETQ. This CDR3 is 15 amino acids long.

The chain uses TRBV28 and TRBJ1-3; D perhaps matches TRBD1 (6 bases). Germline lookup yields CDR1 MDHEN and CDR2 SYDVKM. Between the trimmed V and J ends, which lost 3 bases and 3 bases, there was a span of 18 bases. The CDR3 has 17 amino acids. The CDR3 loop reads CASSLVRGSHFGNTIYF. CDR3 DNA: TGTGCCAGCAGTTTGGTCAGGGGCAGCCATTTTGGAAACACCATATATTTT.

The chain couples TRBV5-1 to TRBJ1-6; 8 bases line up with TRBD1. Germline V CDR1 and CDR2: SGHRS, YFSETQ. CDR3 length: 14 amino acids. V shed 4 bases and J 9 bases; nucleotides not matched to a gene: 6. CDR3 amino acids: CASSEQGGASPLHF. The CDR3 nucleotides are TGCGCCAGCAGCGAACAGGGGGGGGCTTCACCCCTCCACTTT.

The rearrangement uses TRBV5-5 and TRBJ2-5; no reliable D call. The CDR3 length is 11 residues. Germline values: CDR1 SGHKS, CDR2 YYEKEE (reference sequence). V dropped 5 bases and J dropped 2 bases, with 4 bases sitting between them. The CDR3 region is CASSLQETQYF. In DNA, the CDR3 is TGTGCCAGCAGTCTTCAAGAGACCCAGTACTTC.

The chain has TRBV11-3 and TRBJ2-1; 10 nucleotides agree with TRBD2. This CDR3 comprises 16 residues. The germline gives CDR1 SGHNT, CDR2 YENEEA. Trimming removed 5 bases from V and 4 bases from J; junction bases left unmatched: 8. Written as DNA, the CDR3 is TGTGCCAGCAGCCCGAAAACTAGCGGGATTTACAATGAGCAGTTCTTC. It encodes CASSPKTSGIYNEQFF.

The rearrangement links TRBV6-5 to TRBJ2-7; the D is unclear. Germline assignment: CDR1 MNHEY and CDR2 SVGAGI. CDR3 length: 13 amino acids. Trimming took off 7 bases at V and 2 bases at J, with 12 bases between the two ends. CDR3 nucleotide sequence: TGTGCCAGCACAAAGGAGATCCCCTACGAGCAGTACTTC. Residues: CASTKEIPYEQYF.

This chain links TRBV28 with TRBJ2-2; D perhaps matches TRBD1 (6 bases). The CDR3 sequence is 13 residues long. Between the trimmed V and J ends, which lost 6 bases and 6 bases, there was a span of 11 bases. CDR1 is MDHEN and CDR2 is SYDVKM in the germline V gene. CDR3 sequence: CASRGRGSGELFF. The CDR3 coding sequence is TGTGCCAGCAGGGGAAGGGGGTCCGGGGAGCTGTTTTTT. Drawing the rest from reference TRBV28 and TRBJ2-2, the complete variable domain is DVKVTQSSRYLVKRTGEKVFLECVQDMDHENMFWYRQDPGLGLRLIYFSYDVKMKEKGDIPEGYSVSREKKERFSLILESASTNQTSMYLCASRGRGSGELFFGEGSRLTVL.

This sequence joins TRBV18 and TRBJ1-1; no clear D. Germline V gene sequence: CDR1 KGHSH, CDR2 LQKENI. V was pared by 0 bases and J by 11 bases, with 10 bases between. This CDR3 is 12 amino acids long. In nucleotides, the CDR3 is TGTGCCAGCTCACCACCGCCCCCGGGGGCTTTCTTT. This gives the protein CASSPPPPGAFF.

This rearrangement joins TRBV28 to TRBJ1-2; D unresolved. In germline, CDR1 is MDHEN, CDR2 SYDVKM. V gave up 5 bases and J gave up 5 bases, with 15 bases separating them. CDR3 length: 14 residues. The CDR3 is CASSPGGRGYGYTF. In nucleotides, the CDR3 is TGTGCCAGCAGTCCCGGCGGGAGAGGGTATGGCTACACCTTC.